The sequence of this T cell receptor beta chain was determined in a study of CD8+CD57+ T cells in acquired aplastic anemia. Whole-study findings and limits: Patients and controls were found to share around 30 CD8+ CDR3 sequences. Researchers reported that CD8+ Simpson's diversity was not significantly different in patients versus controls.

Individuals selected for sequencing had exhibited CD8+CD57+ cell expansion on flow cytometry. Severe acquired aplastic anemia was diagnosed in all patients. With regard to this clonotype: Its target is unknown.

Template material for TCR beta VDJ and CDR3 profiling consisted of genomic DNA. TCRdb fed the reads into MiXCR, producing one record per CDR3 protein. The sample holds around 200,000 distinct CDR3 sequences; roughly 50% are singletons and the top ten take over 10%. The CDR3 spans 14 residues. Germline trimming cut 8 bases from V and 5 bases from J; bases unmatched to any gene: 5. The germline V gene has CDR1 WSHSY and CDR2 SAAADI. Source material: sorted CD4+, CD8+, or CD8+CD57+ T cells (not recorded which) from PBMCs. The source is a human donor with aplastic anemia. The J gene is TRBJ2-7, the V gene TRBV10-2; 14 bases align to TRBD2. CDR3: CASPGLAGADEQYF. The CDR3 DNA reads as TGCGCCAGCCCGGGACTAGCGGGGGCCGACGAGCAGTACTTC.